The 9 T cell receptor beta chains below all came from one sample that was sequenced in a study of CD8 T cells in ankylosing spondylitis. TCRdb re-called the 5' RACE reads with MiXCR, one entry per CDR3 protein. The table shows 220,000 or so distinct CDR3 sequences, with around 16% occurring only once. For these TCRs, the target antigens are not known. Overall study results and limits: The study identified a TCR beta motif of roughly eight highly homologous variants that appeared characteristic of ankylosing spondylitis blood.

Sequences were obtained from blood, either unsorted or a sorted T cell fraction (not recorded which). Receptors were obtained from a male donor with ankylosing spondylitis.

The chain uses TRBV11-2 and TRBJ1-1, with D perhaps TRBD1 (5 bases). Germline loops: CDR1 SGHAT, CDR2 FQNNGV. CDR3 length: 15 amino acids. With 4 bases removed from V and 5 bases from J, the gap between germline ends came to 17 bases. The CDR3 DNA follows: TGTGCCAGCAGCTGGTACAGAACCGGGGGTACTGAAGCTTTCTTT. Encoded protein: CASSWYRTGGTEAFF.

This clonotype appeared a few times. The chain couples TRBV7-9 to TRBJ2-2, with TRBD2 matching 9 bases. V was pared by 1 base and J by 6 bases, with 6 bases of the junction left unmatched. Germline V lookup: CDR1 SEHNR, CDR2 FQNEAQ (reference sequence). This CDR3 spans 16 amino acids. This chain's CDR3 is CASSLVAGDLAGELFF. The CDR3, as DNA: TGTGCCAGCAGCTTAGTAGCGGGGGACCTAGCCGGGGAGCTGTTTTTT. Variable domain in full (rest from reference TRBV7-9 and TRBJ2-2): DTGVSQNPRHKITKRGQNVTFRCDPISEHNRLYWYRQTLGQGPEFLTYFQNEAQLEKSRLLSDRFSAERPKGSFSTLEIQRTEQGDSAMYLCASSLVAGDLAGELFFGEGSRLTVL.

In its sample, this clonotype was seen once. The J gene is TRBJ2-7, the V gene TRBV27; 11 nucleotides agree with TRBD2. This CDR3 contains 13 residues. V was clipped by 3 bases and J by 7 bases; unmatched bases: 2. CDR1 and CDR2 (germline): MNHEY, SMNVEV (reference sequence). CDR3 DNA sequence: TGTGCCAGCAGTTTCCTAGCGGGAGGTGAGCAGTACTTC. It encodes CASSFLAGGEQYF.

The chain carries TRBV2 and TRBJ2-5; 7 nucleotides match TRBD1. Germline-derived CDR1 and CDR2 are SNHLY and FYNNEI. This CDR3 region has 15 residues. Trimming took 6 bases from V and 4 from J; bases not matched to a gene: 11. The CDR3 sequence is CASSPRDSLGETQYF. The CDR3 bases are TGTGCCAGCAGCCCCCGGGACAGTCTCGGAGAGACCCAGTACTTC.

The chain employs TRBV6-1 and TRBJ2-1; 14 bases align to TRBD2. Unmatched junction bases numbered 7, after V lost 8 bases and J lost 1 base. The CDR3 has 17 residues. Germline CDR1 MNHNS, CDR2 SASEGT. The CDR3 region is CASGPGLAGASYNEQFF. Here the CDR3 DNA reads TGTGCCAGCGGGCCGGGACTAGCGGGAGCTTCCTACAATGAGCAGTTCTTC.

This clonotype was seen a handful of times. The chain uses TRBV9 and TRBJ2-7; no clear D. The CDR3 has 14 amino acids. Germline CDR1 is SGDLS and CDR2 is YYNGEE. V was pared by 1 base and J by 3 bases, with 11 bases between. The chain's CDR3 is CASSVSTLSYEQYF. CDR3 coding DNA: TGTGCCAGCAGCGTATCTACGCTTAGCTACGAGCAGTACTTC.

Ten or more counts support this clonotype. V gene TRBV29-1 combines with J gene TRBJ1-3; D unresolved. This CDR3 region has 13 residues. V was cut by 6 bases and J by 1 base, with 10 bases left in between. The germline V gene encodes CDR1 SQVTM and CDR2 ANQGSEA. The CDR3 sequence: CSVPQESGNTIYF. The CDR3 DNA is TGCAGCGTACCTCAGGAGTCTGGAAACACCATATATTTT. Looking up the rest from reference TRBV29-1 and TRBJ1-3 gives the full variable domain: SAVISQKPSRDICQRGTSLTIQCQVDSQVTMMFWYRQQPGQSLTLIATANQGSEATYESGFVIDKFPISRPNLTFSTLTVSNMSPEDSSIYLCSVPQESGNTIYFGEGSWLTVV.

A word on this clonotype: The conserved phenylalanine or tryptophan is not found at the CDR3 terminus, so this likely reflects a read error. V gene TRBV5-1 combines with J gene TRBJ2-7; D is perhaps TRBD1 or TRBD2 (5 bases each). V lost 3 bases and J 1 base, leaving 14 bases between the germline ends. CDR1 is SGHRS, CDR2 YFSETQ, per germline. The CDR3 length is 15 residues. The DNA for the CDR3 is TGCGCCAGCAGCTCCTACCAGGGAGCATCCTACGAGCAGTACCTC. Translation gives CASSSYQGASYEQYL.

This clonotype showed up just a few times. The chain recombines TRBV4-1 with TRBJ2-7, with D perhaps matching TRBD1 or TRBD2 (6 bases each). Trimming left V 0 bases short and J 2 bases short, with 14 bases between. This CDR3 is built from 16 residues. Germline CDR1 is MGHRA and CDR2 is YSYEKL. In DNA, the CDR3 is TGCGCCAGCAGCCAAGAGGAGATAGGGGGGACCTACGAGCAGTACTTC. It encodes CASSQEEIGGTYEQYF.